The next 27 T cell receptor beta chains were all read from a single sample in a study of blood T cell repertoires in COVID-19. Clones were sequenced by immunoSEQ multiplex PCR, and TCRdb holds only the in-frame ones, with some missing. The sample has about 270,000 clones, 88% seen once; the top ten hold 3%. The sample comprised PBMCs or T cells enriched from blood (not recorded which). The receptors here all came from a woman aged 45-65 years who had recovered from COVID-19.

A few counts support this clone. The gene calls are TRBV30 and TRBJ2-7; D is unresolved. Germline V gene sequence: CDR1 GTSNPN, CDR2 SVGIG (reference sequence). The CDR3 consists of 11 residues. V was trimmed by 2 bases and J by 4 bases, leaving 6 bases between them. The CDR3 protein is CAWSKEYEQYF. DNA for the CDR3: TGTGCCTGGAGTAAGGAGTACGAGCAGTACTTC. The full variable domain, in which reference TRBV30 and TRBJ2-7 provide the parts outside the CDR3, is SQTIHQWPATLVQPVGSPLSLECTVEGTSNPNLYWYRQAAGRGLQLLFYSVGIGQISSEVPQNLSASRPQDRQFILSSKKLLLSDSGFYLCAWSKEYEQYFGPGTRLTVT.

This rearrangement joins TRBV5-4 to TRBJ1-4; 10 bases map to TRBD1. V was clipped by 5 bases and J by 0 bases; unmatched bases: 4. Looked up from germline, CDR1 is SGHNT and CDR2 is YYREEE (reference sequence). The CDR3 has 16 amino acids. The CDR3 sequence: CASSAGQGATNEKLFF. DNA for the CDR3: TGTGCCAGCAGTGCTGGACAGGGGGCAACTAATGAAAAACTGTTTTTT.

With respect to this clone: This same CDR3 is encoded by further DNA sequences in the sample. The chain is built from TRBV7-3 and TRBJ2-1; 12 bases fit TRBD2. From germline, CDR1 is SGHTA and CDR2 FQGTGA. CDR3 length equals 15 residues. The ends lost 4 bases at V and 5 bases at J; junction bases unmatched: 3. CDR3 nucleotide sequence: TGTGCCAGCAGCTCGGGACTAGCGGGTAACAATGAGCAGTTCTTC. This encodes CASSSGLAGNNEQFF.

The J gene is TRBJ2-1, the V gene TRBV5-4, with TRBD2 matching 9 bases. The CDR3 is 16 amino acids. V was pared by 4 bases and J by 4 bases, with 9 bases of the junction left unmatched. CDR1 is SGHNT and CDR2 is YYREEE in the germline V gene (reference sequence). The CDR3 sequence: CASSPREGPRYNEQFF. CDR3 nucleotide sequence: TGTGCCAGCAGCCCGCGGGAGGGCCCTCGTTACAATGAGCAGTTCTTC.

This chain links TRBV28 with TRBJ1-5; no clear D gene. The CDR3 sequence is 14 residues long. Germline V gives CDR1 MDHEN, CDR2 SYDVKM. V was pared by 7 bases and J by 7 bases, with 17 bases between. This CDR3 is CASKPGTGRQPQHF. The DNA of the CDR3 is TGTGCCAGCAAACCCGGTACGGGGAGGCAGCCCCAGCATTTT.

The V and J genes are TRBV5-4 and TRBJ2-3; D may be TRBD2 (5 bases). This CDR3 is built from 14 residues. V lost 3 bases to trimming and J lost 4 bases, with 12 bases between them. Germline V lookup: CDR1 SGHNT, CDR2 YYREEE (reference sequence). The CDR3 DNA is TGTGCCAGCAGCTCAAGAGGGTCGGCAGATACGCAGTATTTT. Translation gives CASSSRGSADTQYF.

The CDR3 spells CASSLGQRETQYF. DNA of the CDR3: TGCGCCAGCAGCCTTGGACAGAGAGAGACCCAGTACTTC. The chain recombines TRBV5-1 with TRBJ2-5, with a weak D call TRBD1 (6 bases). The length of the CDR3 is 13 residues. Germline assignment: CDR1 SGHRS and CDR2 YFSETQ. V lost 4 bases, J lost 4 bases, and 11 bases lay in between.

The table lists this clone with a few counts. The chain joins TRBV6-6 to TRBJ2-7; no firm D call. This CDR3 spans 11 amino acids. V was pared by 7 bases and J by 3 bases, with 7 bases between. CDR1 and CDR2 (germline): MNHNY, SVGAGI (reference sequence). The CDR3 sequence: CASNQLYEQYF. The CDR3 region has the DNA TGTGCCAGCAACCAACTCTACGAGCAGTACTTC.

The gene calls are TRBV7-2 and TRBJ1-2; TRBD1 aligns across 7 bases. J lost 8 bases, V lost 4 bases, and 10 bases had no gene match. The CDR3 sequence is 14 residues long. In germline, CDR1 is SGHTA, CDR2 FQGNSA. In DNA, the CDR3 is TGTGCCAGCAGCTCGGGACAGAGCCTATTCGGCTACACCTTC. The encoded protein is CASSSGQSLFGYTF.

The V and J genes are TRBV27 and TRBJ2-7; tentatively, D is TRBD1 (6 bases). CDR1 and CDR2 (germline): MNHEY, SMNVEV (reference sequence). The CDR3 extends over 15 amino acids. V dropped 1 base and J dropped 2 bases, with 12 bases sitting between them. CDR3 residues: CASSLYPGETYEQYF. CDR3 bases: TGTGCCAGCAGTTTATATCCAGGGGAAACCTACGAGCAGTACTTC.

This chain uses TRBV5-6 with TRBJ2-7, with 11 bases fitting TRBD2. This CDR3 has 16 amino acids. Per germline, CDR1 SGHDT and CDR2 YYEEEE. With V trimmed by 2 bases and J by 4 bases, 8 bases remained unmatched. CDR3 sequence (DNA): TGTGCCAGCAGCTTATTTCCTAGCGGGAGGCGATACGAGCAGTACTTC. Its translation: CASSLFPSGRRYEQYF.

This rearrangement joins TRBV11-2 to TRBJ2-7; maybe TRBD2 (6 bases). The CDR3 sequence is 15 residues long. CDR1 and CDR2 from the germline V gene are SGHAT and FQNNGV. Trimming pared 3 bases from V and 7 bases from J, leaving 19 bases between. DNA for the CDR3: TGTGCCAGCAGCTTGGGATCGGAGGGTGTAAGGGAGCAGTACTTC. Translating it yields CASSLGSEGVREQYF.

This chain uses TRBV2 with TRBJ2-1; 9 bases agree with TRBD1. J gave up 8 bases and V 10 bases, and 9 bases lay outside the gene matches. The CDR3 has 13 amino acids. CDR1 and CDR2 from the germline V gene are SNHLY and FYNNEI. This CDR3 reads CAITSDRGDEQFF. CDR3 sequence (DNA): TGTGCCATAACTAGCGACAGGGGGGATGAGCAGTTCTTC.

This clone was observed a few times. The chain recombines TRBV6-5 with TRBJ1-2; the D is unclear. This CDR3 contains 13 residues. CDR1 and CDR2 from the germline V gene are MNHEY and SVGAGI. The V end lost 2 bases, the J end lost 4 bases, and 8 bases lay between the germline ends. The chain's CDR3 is CASSYRLGYGYTF. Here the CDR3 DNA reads TGTGCCAGCAGTTACCGCCTCGGCTATGGCTACACCTTC.

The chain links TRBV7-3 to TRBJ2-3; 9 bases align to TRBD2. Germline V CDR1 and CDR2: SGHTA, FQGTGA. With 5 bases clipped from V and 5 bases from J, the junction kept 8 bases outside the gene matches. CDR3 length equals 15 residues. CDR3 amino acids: CASSPVAGVGDTQYF. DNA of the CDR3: TGTGCCAGCAGCCCGGTAGCGGGAGTAGGAGATACGCAGTATTTT.

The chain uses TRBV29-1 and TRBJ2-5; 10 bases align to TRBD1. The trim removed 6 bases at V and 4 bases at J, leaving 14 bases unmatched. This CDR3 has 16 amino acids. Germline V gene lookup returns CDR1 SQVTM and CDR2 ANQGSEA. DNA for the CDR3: TGCAGCGTATTAAATACGGGACAGGGGAGGGGAGAGACCCAGTACTTC. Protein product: CSVLNTGQGRGETQYF.

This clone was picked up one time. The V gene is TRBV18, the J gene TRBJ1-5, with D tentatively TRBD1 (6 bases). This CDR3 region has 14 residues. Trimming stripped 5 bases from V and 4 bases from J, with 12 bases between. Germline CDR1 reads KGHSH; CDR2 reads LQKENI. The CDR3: CASSKNRENQPQHF. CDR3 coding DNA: TGTGCCAGCTCAAAGAACAGGGAAAATCAGCCCCAGCATTTT. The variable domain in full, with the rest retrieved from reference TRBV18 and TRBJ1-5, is NAGVMQNPRHLVRRRGQEARLRCSPMKGHSHVYWYRQLPEEGLKFMVYLQKENIIDESGMPKERFSAEFPKEGPSILRIQQVVRGDSAAYFCASSKNRENQPQHFGDGTRLSIL.

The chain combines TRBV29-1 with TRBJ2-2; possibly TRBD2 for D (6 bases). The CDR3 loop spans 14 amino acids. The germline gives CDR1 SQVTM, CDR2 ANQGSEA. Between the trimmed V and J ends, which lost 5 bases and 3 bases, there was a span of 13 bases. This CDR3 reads CSVTRVADTGELFF. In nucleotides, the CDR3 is TGCAGCGTTACCAGGGTAGCGGACACCGGGGAGCTGTTTTTT.

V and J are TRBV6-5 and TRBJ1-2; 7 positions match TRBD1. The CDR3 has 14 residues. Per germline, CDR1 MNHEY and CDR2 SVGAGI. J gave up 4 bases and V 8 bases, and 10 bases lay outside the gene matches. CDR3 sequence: CASRRTGDSYGYTF. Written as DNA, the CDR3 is TGTGCCAGCCGCCGGACAGGTGACTCCTATGGCTACACCTTC.

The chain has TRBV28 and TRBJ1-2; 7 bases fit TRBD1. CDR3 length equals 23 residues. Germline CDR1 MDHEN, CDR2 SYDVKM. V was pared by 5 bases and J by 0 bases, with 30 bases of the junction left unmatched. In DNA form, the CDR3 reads TGTGCCAGCAGTGGCGCGGGCCCGGGGGGGAAAAAGACAGGGACGAAGGCTAACTATGGCTACACCTTC. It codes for CASSGAGPGGKKTGTKANYGYTF.

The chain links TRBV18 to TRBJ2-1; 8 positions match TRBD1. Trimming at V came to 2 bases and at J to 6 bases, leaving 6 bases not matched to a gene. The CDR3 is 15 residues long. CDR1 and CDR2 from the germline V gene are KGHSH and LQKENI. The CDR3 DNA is TGTGCCAGCTCACCAATCGGACAGGGTATCAATGAGCAGTTCTTC. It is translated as CASSPIGQGINEQFF.

CDR3 DNA sequence: TGCGCCAGCAGCCAACGGACAGGGTCGAACACCATATATTTT. It encodes CASSQRTGSNTIYF. The chain uses TRBV4-1 and TRBJ1-3; 8 bases are a match to TRBD1. The trim removed 2 bases at V and 7 bases at J, leaving 4 bases unmatched. Germline V gene data show CDR1 as MGHRA and CDR2 as YSYEKL. The CDR3 has 14 residues.

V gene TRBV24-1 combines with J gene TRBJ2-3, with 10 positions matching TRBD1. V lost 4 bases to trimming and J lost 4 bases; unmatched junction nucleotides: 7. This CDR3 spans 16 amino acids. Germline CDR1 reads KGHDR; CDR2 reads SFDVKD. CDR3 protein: CATSDPGTGDADTQYF. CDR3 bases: TGTGCCACCAGTGACCCCGGGACAGGGGACGCAGATACGCAGTATTTT.

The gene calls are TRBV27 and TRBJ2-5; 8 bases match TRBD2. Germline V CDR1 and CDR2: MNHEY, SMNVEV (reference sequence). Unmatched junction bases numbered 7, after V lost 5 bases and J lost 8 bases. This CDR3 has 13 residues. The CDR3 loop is CASSAGGGSTQYF. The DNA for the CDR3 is TGTGCCAGCAGTGCCGGCGGGGGGTCTACCCAGTACTTC.

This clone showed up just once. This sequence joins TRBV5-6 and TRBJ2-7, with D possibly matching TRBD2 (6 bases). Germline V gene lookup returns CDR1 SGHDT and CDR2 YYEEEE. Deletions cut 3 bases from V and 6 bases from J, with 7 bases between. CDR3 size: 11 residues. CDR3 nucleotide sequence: TGTGCCAGCAGCTCGGAGGGCGAGCAGTACTTC. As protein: CASSSEGEQYF. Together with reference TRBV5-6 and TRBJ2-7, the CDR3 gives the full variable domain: DAGVTQSPTHLIKTRGQQVTLRCSPKSGHDTVSWYQQALGQGPQFIFQYYEEEERQRGNFPDRFSGHQFPNYSSELNVNALLLGDSALYLCASSSEGEQYFGPGTRLTVT.

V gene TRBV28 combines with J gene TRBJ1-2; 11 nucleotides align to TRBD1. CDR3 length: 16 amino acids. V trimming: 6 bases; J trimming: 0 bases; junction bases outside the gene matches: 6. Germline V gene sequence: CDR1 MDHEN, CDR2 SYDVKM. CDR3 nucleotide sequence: TGTGCCAGCAGAAGGACAGGGGGCAACTCTAACTATGGCTACACCTTC. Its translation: CASRRTGGNSNYGYTF.

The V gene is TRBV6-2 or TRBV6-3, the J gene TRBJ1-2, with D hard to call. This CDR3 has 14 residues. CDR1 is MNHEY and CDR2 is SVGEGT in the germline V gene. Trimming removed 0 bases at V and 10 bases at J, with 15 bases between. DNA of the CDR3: TGTGCCAGCAGTTACTCAACAGTCCCGGCCGACTACACCTTC. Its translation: CASSYSTVPADYTF.